A single sample gave rise to the 3 T cell receptor beta chains below, sequenced in a study of T cells after yellow fever vaccination (dated by TCRdb to the late 2010s). Per the publication, the treatment or condition label means: live attenuated yellow fever vaccine strain. Library preparation was by 5' RACE. The instrument was an Illumina NovaSeq 6000. The public sequencing data were trimmed at Q25 with fastp and processed into clonotypes with MiXCR by TCRdb, which kept only in-frame beta chains. When rows share a CDR3 protein, they turn into one entry using the most common DNA and genes. This sample gives some 300,000 distinct CDR3 sequences in total; 7.5% to 9.5% of them show up just once. 3% to 4% of the sample is taken by the ten largest. The sequences come from CD4+ T cells sorted from PBMCs, collected 5 days after the yellow fever booster vaccination. The receptor set was obtained from a man younger than 30 who received the YFV17D yellow fever vaccine.

The V call is TRBV11-1, the J call TRBJ1-2; perhaps TRBD1 as D (5 bases). CDR1 and CDR2 from the germline V gene are SGHAT and FQDESV (reference sequence). The V and J ends lost 6 bases and 9 bases respectively, with 20 bases between them. The CDR3 contains 14 residues. Here the CDR3 DNA reads TGTGCCAGCAGGGAACAGGACGGGCTTGGTCGCTACACCTTC. Its protein is CASREQDGLGRYTF.

The rearrangement uses TRBV20-1 and TRBJ1-1; TRBD1 is a possible D gene (5 bases). CDR3 size: 13 residues. The V and J ends lost 3 bases and 0 bases respectively, with 8 bases between them. Germline CDR1 reads DFQATT; CDR2 reads SNEGSKA (reference sequence). CDR3 loop: CSARNRMNTEAFF. CDR3 nucleotides: TGCAGTGCTAGGAACAGGATGAACACTGAAGCTTTCTTT.

This clonotype was counted many times. The gene calls are TRBV4-3 and TRBJ2-5, with D hard to call. Germline V gene lookup returns CDR1 LGHNA and CDR2 YSLEER. The CDR3 runs 14 residues. V gave up 1 base and J gave up 2 bases, with 8 bases separating them. CDR3 DNA: TGCGCCAGCAGCCAAGGGGTCAGTCAAGAGACCCAGTACTTC. Its protein product is CASSQGVSQETQYF.